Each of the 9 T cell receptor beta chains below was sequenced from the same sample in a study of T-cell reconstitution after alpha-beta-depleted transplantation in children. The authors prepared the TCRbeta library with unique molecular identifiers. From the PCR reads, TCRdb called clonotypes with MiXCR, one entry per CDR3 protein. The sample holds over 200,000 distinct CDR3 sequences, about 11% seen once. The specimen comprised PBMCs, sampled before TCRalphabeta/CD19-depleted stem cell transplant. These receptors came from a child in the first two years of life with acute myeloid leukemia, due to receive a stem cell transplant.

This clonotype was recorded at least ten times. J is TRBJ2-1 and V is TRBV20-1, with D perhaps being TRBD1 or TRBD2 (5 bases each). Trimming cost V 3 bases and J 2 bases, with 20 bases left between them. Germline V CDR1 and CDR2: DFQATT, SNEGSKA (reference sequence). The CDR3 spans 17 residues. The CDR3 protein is CSASAGFIGRAYNEQFF. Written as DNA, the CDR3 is TGCAGTGCTAGCGCAGGGTTCATAGGGCGGGCCTACAATGAGCAGTTCTTC.

DNA for the CDR3: TGTGCCACCACCAAAGTGGGACTAGCGGGCCGCTACAATGAGCAGTTCTTC. Amino acid sequence: CATTKVGLAGRYNEQFF. The V and J genes are TRBV3-1 and TRBJ2-1; 12 bases line up with TRBD2. The V segment lost 10 bases and the J segment 3 bases; nucleotides outside the gene matches: 13. The germline V gene encodes CDR1 LGHDT and CDR2 YNNKEL (reference sequence). CDR3 length: 17 residues.

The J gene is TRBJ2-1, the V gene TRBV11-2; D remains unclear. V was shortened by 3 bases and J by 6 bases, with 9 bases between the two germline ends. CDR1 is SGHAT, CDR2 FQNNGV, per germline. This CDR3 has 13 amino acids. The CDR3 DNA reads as TGTGCCAGCAGCTTTGGGCAATCCAATGAGCAGTTCTTC. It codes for CASSFGQSNEQFF.

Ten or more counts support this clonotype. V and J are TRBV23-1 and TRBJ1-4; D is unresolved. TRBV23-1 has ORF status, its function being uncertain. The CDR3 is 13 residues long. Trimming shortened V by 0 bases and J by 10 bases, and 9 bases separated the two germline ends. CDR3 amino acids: CASSQSGIRKLFF. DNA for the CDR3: TGCGCCAGCAGTCAATCGGGTATACGAAAACTGTTTTTT.

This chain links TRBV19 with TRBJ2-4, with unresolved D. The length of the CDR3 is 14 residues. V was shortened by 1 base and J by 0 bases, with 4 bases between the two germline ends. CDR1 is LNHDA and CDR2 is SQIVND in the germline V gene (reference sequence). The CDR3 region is CASSIGGAKNIQYF. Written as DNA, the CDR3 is TGTGCCAGTAGTATAGGAGGAGCCAAAAACATTCAGTACTTC.

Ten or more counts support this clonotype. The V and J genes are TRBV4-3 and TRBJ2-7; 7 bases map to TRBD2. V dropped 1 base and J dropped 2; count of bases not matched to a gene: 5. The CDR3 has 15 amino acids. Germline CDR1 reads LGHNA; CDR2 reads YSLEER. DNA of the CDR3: TGCGCCAGCAGCCAAGGTTCGGGAGGTCCCTACGAGCAGTACTTC. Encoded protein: CASSQGSGGPYEQYF.

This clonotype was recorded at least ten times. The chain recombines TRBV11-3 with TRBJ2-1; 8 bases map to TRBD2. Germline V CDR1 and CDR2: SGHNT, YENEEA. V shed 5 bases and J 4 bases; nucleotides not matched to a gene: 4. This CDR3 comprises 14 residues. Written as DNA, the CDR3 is TGTGCCAGCAGCCGAACTAGCGGTTACAATGAGCAGTTCTTC. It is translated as CASSRTSGYNEQFF.

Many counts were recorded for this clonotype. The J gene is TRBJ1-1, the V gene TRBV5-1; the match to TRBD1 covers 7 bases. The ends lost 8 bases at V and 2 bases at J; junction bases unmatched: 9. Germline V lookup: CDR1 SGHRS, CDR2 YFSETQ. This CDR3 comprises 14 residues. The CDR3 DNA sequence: TGCGCCAGTCGTACCGGGACAGAAAACACTGAAGCTTTCTTT. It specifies CASRTGTENTEAFF.

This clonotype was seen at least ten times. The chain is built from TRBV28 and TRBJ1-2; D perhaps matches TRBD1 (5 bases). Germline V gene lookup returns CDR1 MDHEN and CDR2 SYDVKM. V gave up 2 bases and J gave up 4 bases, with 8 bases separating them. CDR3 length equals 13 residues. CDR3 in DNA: TGTGCCAGCAGTTTAACTCAGGGCTATGGCTACACCTTC. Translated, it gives CASSLTQGYGYTF.